What follows are 32 T cell receptor beta chains derived from one specimen sequenced in a study of Ad26.COV2.S vaccination and SARS-CoV-2 variants. The treatment here: some 19 received Ad26.COV2.S at low or high dose, single or two shots; about 5 received placebo; per-sample allocation not given. Each sample was drawn 63 days after the first injection (of vaccine or placebo). Some clones are missing from TCRdb's copy, which holds only in-frame ones; the method was immunoSEQ multiplex PCR. The top ten hold approximately 1.5% of the sample, which has roughly 700,000 clones, roughly 90% seen once. Specimen: peripheral blood, collected in a trial of Ad26.COV2.S vaccine versus placebo. The receptors here all came from a person between 18 and 59 years old who received the Ad26.COV2.S COVID-19 vaccine or a placebo.

The rearrangement links TRBV6-4 to TRBJ1-5; D uncertain. V was shortened by 8 bases and J by 4 bases, with 12 bases between the two germline ends. The length of the CDR3 is 13 residues. Germline CDR1 MRHNA, CDR2 SNTAGT. The CDR3 reads CASSDTPNQPQHF. Here the CDR3 DNA reads TGTGCCAGCTCTGACACCCCTAATCAGCCCCAGCATTTT.

The V call is TRBV10-2, the J call TRBJ2-1; TRBD2 matches at 8 bases. Germline CDR1 reads WSHSY; CDR2 reads SAAADI. The CDR3 extends over 15 amino acids. J gave up 8 bases and V 10 bases, and 16 bases lay outside the gene matches. The CDR3 coding sequence is TGCGCCACCTACCCCCTAGCAGCGGGAGTAGATGAGCAGTTCTTC. Amino acid sequence: CATYPLAAGVDEQFF.

This clone was picked up many times. The chain links TRBV19 to TRBJ2-2; 9 bases align to TRBD1. CDR3 size: 18 residues. Looked up from germline, CDR1 is LNHDA and CDR2 is SQIVND (reference sequence). V lost 5 bases, J lost 6 bases, and 16 bases stayed unmatched. The CDR3 DNA reads as TGTGCCAGTAGTGTGGACAGGGGTTTTCGGGGTGCCCCCGGGGAGCTGTTTTTT. The encoded protein is CASSVDRGFRGAPGELFF. The full variable domain, its missing parts supplied by reference TRBV19 and TRBJ2-2, is DGGITQSPKYLFRKEGQNVTLSCEQNLNHDAMYWYRQDPGQGLRLIYYSQIVNDFQKGDIAEGYSVSREKKESFPLTVTSAQKNPTAFYLCASSVDRGFRGAPGELFFGEGSRLTVL.

The rearrangement links TRBV12-3 or TRBV12-4 to TRBJ2-7, with D perhaps matching TRBD2 (5 bases). Trimming stripped 6 bases from V and 5 bases from J, with 14 bases between. The CDR3 has 13 amino acids. CDR3 coding DNA: TGTGCCAGCAGCTTACGGACTCGAAACGAGCAGTACTTC. Protein: CASSLRTRNEQYF.

V is TRBV7-9 and J is TRBJ1-1; TRBD1 agrees at 7 bases. CDR3 length equals 17 residues. V lost 2 bases, J lost 3 bases, and 12 bases stayed unmatched. In germline, CDR1 is SEHNR, CDR2 FQNEAQ (reference sequence). CDR3 DNA: TGTGCCAGCAGCTTACCACGACAGGGAGGGGTTGACACTGAAGCTTTCTTT. Translation gives CASSLPRQGGVDTEAFF.

The chain recombines TRBV28 with TRBJ2-7, with D possibly TRBD2 on 7 matching bases. The CDR3 is made up of 14 amino acids. Between the trimmed V and J ends, which lost 7 bases and 4 bases, there was a span of 17 bases. CDR1 and CDR2 from the germline V gene are MDHEN and SYDVKM. CDR3 nucleotide sequence: TGTGCCAGCAAAGGGGCGGGGGCTTATTACGAGCAGTACTTC. This sequence encodes CASKGAGAYYEQYF.

V gene TRBV28 combines with J gene TRBJ2-3, with D possibly called TRBD1 or TRBD2 (5 bases each). V lost 7 bases to trimming and J lost 4 bases, with 21 bases between them. The CDR3 runs to 16 residues. In germline, CDR1 is MDHEN, CDR2 SYDVKM. The CDR3 is CASKPPGTVVSDTQYF. The CDR3 region has the DNA TGTGCCAGCAAGCCCCCCGGGACGGTGGTTTCAGATACGCAGTATTTT.

The chain uses TRBV15 and TRBJ1-2, with a weak D call TRBD1 (5 bases). This CDR3 spans 11 amino acids. Germline V gene sequence: CDR1 LNHNV, CDR2 YYDKDF (reference sequence). Trimming stripped 3 bases from V and 8 bases from J, with 7 bases between. The CDR3 sequence: CATSSGDGYTF. Written as DNA, the CDR3 is TGTGCCACCAGCAGCGGGGACGGCTACACCTTC.

The chain uses TRBV18 and TRBJ1-4, with 7 bases matching TRBD1. The CDR3 totals 14 residues. V shed 6 bases and J 6 bases; nucleotides not matched to a gene: 7. The germline gives CDR1 KGHSH, CDR2 LQKENI. CDR3 residues: CASSRQGQDEKLFF. CDR3 in DNA: TGTGCCAGCTCCCGACAGGGTCAGGATGAAAAACTGTTTTTT.

This chain joins TRBV12-3 or TRBV12-4 and TRBJ2-5; D gene uncertain. The CDR3 spans 13 residues. V was clipped by 5 bases and J by 5 bases, with 12 bases between them. CDR3 DNA: TGTGCCAGCAGTGTACAGTCGGCGGAGACCCAGTACTTC. It translates to CASSVQSAETQYF.

V gene TRBV27 combines with J gene TRBJ2-3, with 16 bases matching TRBD2. CDR1 and CDR2 (germline): MNHEY, SMNVEV (reference sequence). The CDR3 consists of 16 residues. With 4 bases clipped from V and 8 bases from J, the junction kept 6 bases outside the gene matches. This chain's CDR3 is CASSSGTSGGASTQYF. CDR3 nucleotides: TGTGCCAGCAGTTCCGGGACTAGCGGGGGGGCTTCTACGCAGTATTTT.

The rearrangement links TRBV5-1 to TRBJ1-2; D possibly corresponds to TRBD1 (5 bases). CDR3 length equals 14 residues. The germline gives CDR1 SGHRS, CDR2 YFSETQ. The V end was cut by 0 bases, the J end by 7 bases, with 13 bases between. CDR3 DNA: TGCGCCAGCAGCTTGGTGTTGGGGGGAAGTGGCTACACCTTC. It translates to CASSLVLGGSGYTF. The full variable domain, completed using reference TRBV5-1 and TRBJ1-2, is KAGVTQTPRYLIKTRGQQVTLSCSPISGHRSVSWYQQTPGQGLQFLFEYFSETQRNKGNFPGRFSGRQFSNSRSEMNVSTLELGDSALYLCASSLVLGGSGYTFGSGTRLTVV.

To note about this clone: This CDR3 is also generated by other DNA sequences in the sample. The rearrangement links TRBV6-5 to TRBJ1-1, with D hard to call. The CDR3 loop spans 13 amino acids. CDR1 is MNHEY and CDR2 is SVGAGI in the germline V gene. V was cut by 6 bases and J by 1 base, with 9 bases left in between. CDR3 in DNA: TGTGCCAGCAGCCTCGGCCCGAACACTGAAGCTTTCTTT. It encodes CASSLGPNTEAFF.

This clone was counted a few times. The J gene is TRBJ1-5, the V gene TRBV6-1; D gene ambiguous. V lost 3 bases and J lost 2, with 14 bases in between. Germline CDR1 is MNHNS and CDR2 is SASEGT. The CDR3 is 16 amino acids. CDR3 DNA sequence: TGTGCCAGCAGTGATACCGTTACGAGTGGCAATCAGCCCCAGCATTTT. It is translated as CASSDTVTSGNQPQHF.

This clone was observed a handful of times. V is TRBV6-4 and J is TRBJ2-7; 8 bases match TRBD1. V lost 0 bases to trimming and J lost 4 bases; unmatched junction nucleotides: 5. The germline V gene has CDR1 MRHNA and CDR2 SNTAGT. The CDR3 is made up of 15 amino acids. The CDR3 is CASSDSWTGFYEQYF. DNA for the CDR3: TGTGCCAGCAGTGACTCGTGGACAGGGTTTTACGAGCAGTACTTC.

J is TRBJ2-1 and V is TRBV5-4; perhaps D is TRBD1 or TRBD2 (5 bases each). Trimming shortened V by 4 bases and J by 1 base, and 15 bases separated the two germline ends. The CDR3 sequence is 16 residues long. Germline CDR1 is SGHNT and CDR2 is YYREEE (reference sequence). The CDR3 DNA reads TGTGCCAGCAGCGCTACGAGGGGCATTTCCTACAATGAGCAGTTCTTC. This translates into CASSATRGISYNEQFF.

For this clone: The same CDR3 arises from other DNA sequences in this sample as well. This chain connects TRBV18 to TRBJ2-3, with 10 bases lining up with TRBD2. The CDR3 covers 16 residues. With 6 bases clipped from V and 1 base from J, the junction kept 7 bases outside the gene matches. Germline V gene data show CDR1 as KGHSH and CDR2 as LQKENI. This CDR3 reads CASSPGLAGGTDTQYF. CDR3 coding DNA: TGTGCCAGCTCCCCAGGCCTAGCGGGGGGCACAGATACGCAGTATTTT.

The rearrangement joins TRBV15 to TRBJ2-3; possibly TRBD1 or TRBD2 for D (6 bases each). The germline V and J ends were trimmed by 4 bases and 1 base, with 15 bases remaining between them. The CDR3 extends over 16 amino acids. Germline V lookup: CDR1 LNHNV, CDR2 YYDKDF (reference sequence). CDR3 sequence (DNA): TGTGCCACCAGCACGGGCGGAGGGGGACGCACAGATACGCAGTATTTT. It encodes CATSTGGGGRTDTQYF.

This clone has only a few counts. The V and J genes are TRBV18 and TRBJ1-2; no reliable D call. There are 13 residues in the CDR3. Germline V CDR1 and CDR2: KGHSH, LQKENI. V was clipped by 5 bases and J by 4 bases, with 11 bases between them. CDR3 coding DNA: TGTGCCAGCTCATCCCGGGAGGGCTATGGCTACACCTTC. Protein: CASSSREGYGYTF.

This clone has just one count. The chain employs TRBV10-2 and TRBJ2-7, with no clear D. CDR1 is WSHSY, CDR2 SAAADI, per germline. The CDR3 covers 12 residues. With 3 bases removed from V and 2 bases from J, the gap between germline ends came to 5 bases. This CDR3 reads CASSEVAYEQYF. CDR3 bases: TGCGCCAGCAGTGAAGTTGCCTACGAGCAGTACTTC.

Worth noting for this clone: The same CDR3 can be traced to other DNA sequences in this sample. This sequence joins TRBV15 and TRBJ2-2; D not resolved. The V gene's germline CDR1 is LNHNV and CDR2 YYDKDF (reference sequence). The ends were cut back, 0 bases at V and 2 bases at J, with 4 bases in the middle. This CDR3 region has 14 residues. CDR3 nucleotide sequence: TGTGCCACCAGCAGAGACGGAAACACCGGGGAGCTGTTTTTT. As protein: CATSRDGNTGELFF.

J is TRBJ1-3 and V is TRBV2; D ambiguous. Germline V gene lookup returns CDR1 SNHLY and CDR2 FYNNEI. The length of the CDR3 is 14 residues. V shed 8 bases and J shed 0 bases, with 11 bases lying between them. The CDR3 loop is CASRGVSSGNTIYF. DNA of the CDR3: TGTGCCAGCCGCGGGGTATCCTCTGGAAACACCATATATTTT.

V usage is TRBV30 and J usage is TRBJ1-6; 8 bases are a match to TRBD1. This CDR3 comprises 15 residues. Germline CDR1 and CDR2: GTSNPN and SVGIG (reference sequence). Unmatched junction bases numbered 6, after V lost 2 bases and J lost 6 bases. As DNA, the CDR3 is TGTGCCTGGAGTTACCGACAGGGGCTTAATTCACCCCTCCACTTT. This sequence encodes CAWSYRQGLNSPLHF.

The chain couples TRBV11-2 to TRBJ1-6; a weak D match, TRBD1 (5 bases). From germline, CDR1 is SGHAT and CDR2 FQNNGV. This CDR3 is 14 amino acids long. Trimming stripped 4 bases from V and 9 bases from J, with 13 bases between. CDR3 sequence: CASSSNFGGSPLHF. As DNA, the CDR3 is TGTGCCAGCAGCTCCAATTTTGGGGGTTCACCCCTCCACTTT.

CDR3 nucleotide sequence: TGTGCCAGCAGCCCCTCCCCGGACACTCAAGAGACCCAGTACTTC. Encoded protein: CASSPSPDTQETQYF. The rearrangement uses TRBV9 and TRBJ2-5, with a tentative D call TRBD1 (5 bases). Germline V lookup: CDR1 SGDLS, CDR2 YYNGEE. The V end was cut by 4 bases, the J end by 2 bases, with 15 bases between. This CDR3 has 15 residues.

The V gene is TRBV25-1, the J gene TRBJ2-7; 7 bases are shared with TRBD2. In germline, CDR1 is MGHDK, CDR2 SYGVNS. V shed 7 bases, J shed 3 bases, and the junction held 12 bases outside the gene matches. The CDR3 loop spans 15 amino acids. The CDR3 reads CASKRDLDGYYEQYF. Here the CDR3 DNA reads TGTGCCAGCAAGCGGGATTTGGACGGATACTACGAGCAGTACTTC.

This rearrangement joins TRBV19 to TRBJ1-4, with D possibly matching TRBD1 (5 bases). From germline, CDR1 is LNHDA and CDR2 SQIVND (reference sequence). CDR3 size: 13 residues. V was trimmed by 10 bases and J by 5 bases, leaving 14 bases between them. The CDR3 spells CATSGTVNEKLFF. The CDR3 bases are TGTGCCACCTCCGGGACGGTGAATGAAAAACTGTTTTTT.

The CDR3 coding sequence is TGTGCCAGTAGTACCCGGACAGTGGCGCCTTACGAGCAGTACTTC. Amino acid sequence: CASSTRTVAPYEQYF. This sequence joins TRBV19 and TRBJ2-7, with a weak D call TRBD1 (6 bases). V was shortened by 4 bases and J by 4 bases, with 17 bases between the two germline ends. CDR3 length equals 15 residues. The germline V gene has CDR1 LNHDA and CDR2 SQIVND (reference sequence).

The chain combines TRBV24-1 with TRBJ2-5; tentative D call: TRBD1 (6 bases). CDR3 size: 15 residues. Germline CDR1 and CDR2: KGHDR and SFDVKD. With 4 bases removed from V and 2 bases from J, the gap between germline ends came to 13 bases. The DNA for the CDR3 is TGTGCCACCAGTGACCCACGGGACACTCAAGAGACCCAGTACTTC. This gives the protein CATSDPRDTQETQYF.

The V call is TRBV11-2, the J call TRBJ2-5; D gene ambiguous. V dropped 5 bases and J dropped 5 bases, with 12 bases sitting between them. The CDR3 totals 13 residues. The germline V gene has CDR1 SGHAT and CDR2 FQNNGV. The CDR3 sequence: CASSLTLPETQYF. DNA of the CDR3: TGTGCCAGCAGCCTAACGTTGCCGGAGACCCAGTACTTC.

In nucleotides, the CDR3 is TGTGCCAGCAGCTTAGTTGGAGGTGGGGAGAACTATGGCTACACCTTC. It translates to CASSLVGGGENYGYTF. The rearrangement links TRBV7-9 to TRBJ1-2, with D hard to call. In germline, CDR1 is SEHNR, CDR2 FQNEAQ (reference sequence). Trimming cost V 1 base and J 2 bases, with 14 bases left between them. CDR3 length: 16 amino acids.

The sample holds a few counts of this clone. The J gene is TRBJ1-5, the V gene TRBV2, with D uncertain. Germline-derived CDR1 and CDR2 are SNHLY and FYNNEI. This CDR3 spans 14 amino acids. V was shortened by 4 bases and J by 0 bases, with 7 bases between the two germline ends. CDR3 sequence (DNA): TGTGCCAGCAGTGCCTGGGATAGCAATCAGCCCCAGCATTTT. This translates into CASSAWDSNQPQHF.